This TCR beta chain was observed in a study of cytomegalovirus exposure and HLA in healthy donors. Study-wide results and caveats: Cytomegalovirus association was listed for approximately 160 TCR beta chains.

To note about this clone: Its cognate antigen is unknown.

The assay was immunoSEQ multiplex PCR, and TCRdb's table has in-frame clones only and misses some. The sample includes about 74,000 clones, approximately 93% seen only once; the top ten take approximately 1.5%. Sequencing was done on a sample of PBMCs. The sequence derives from a man aged 18 to 29 in good health and CMV-seropositive.

The CDR3 loop is CASSSGQGIYEQYF. DNA for the CDR3: TGTGCCAGCAGTTCCGGACAGGGTATCTACGAGCAGTACTTC. The rearrangement links TRBV28 to TRBJ2-7; 8 bases are a match to TRBD1. The junction had 5 bases not matched to a gene; V was cut back by 4 bases and J by 3 bases. Germline V gives CDR1 MDHEN, CDR2 SYDVKM. The CDR3 runs 14 residues.